The TCR beta chain described here comes from a study of cytomegalovirus exposure and HLA in healthy donors. Whole-study results and caveats: Highly shared variants forming one cluster were likely a sequencing artifact.

Regarding this clone: Its specificity is not known.

The PCR contained 60 Vbeta and 13 Jbeta primers. Data came from immunoSEQ multiplex PCR; TCRdb stores just in-frame clones and leaves some out. The sample shows some 190,000 clones, around 79% of them seen only once. Germline trimming cut 3 bases from V and 5 bases from J; bases unmatched to any gene: 4. The CDR3 is made up of 14 amino acids. Germline values: CDR1 LNHDA, CDR2 SQIVND (reference sequence). The sequence derives from a woman aged 18-30 years in good health and CMV-seronegative. The rearrangement links TRBV19 to TRBJ1-1; the match to TRBD1 covers 9 bases. Sequencing used PBMCs. CDR3 coding DNA: TGTGCCAGTAGTATCACAGGGGGCAAGACTGAAGCTTTCTTT. Translating it yields CASSITGGKTEAFF.